These T cell receptor beta chains were read from a single sample in a study of neoadjuvant anti-PD-1 for oral cavity cancer. The repertoire was sequenced with immunoSEQ multiplex PCR; TCRdb's copy has only in-frame clones and lacks some. The repertoire includes 9,400 or so clones, approximately 70% of them detected once, and about 8.3% sits in the top ten. Material: tumor tissue, obtained before nivolumab (anti-PD-1) treatment. The receptors stem from a person between 35 and 79 years old with oral cavity squamous cell carcinoma. CDR3s include the opening cysteine and the closing phenylalanine or tryptophan. The D gene is left open where the match is weak. Clone size is shown for a subset of rows, as once, few, many or a class of expanded clone.

clone size,V gene,J gene,D gene,CDR3 protein,CDR3 DNA
NA,TRBV2,TRBJ2-1,NA,CASSESQGMKFF,TGTGCCAGCAGTGAATCGCAGGGGATGAAATTCTTC
NA,TRBV6-6,TRBJ1-1,NA,CASSIGQQAFF,TGTGCCAGCAGCATTGGACAACAAGCTTTCTTT
NA,TRBV7-9,TRBJ2-1,NA,CASSFPGPTVAYNEQFF,TGTGCCAGCAGTTTCCCCGGGCCCACGGTGGCCTACAATGAGCAGTTCTTC
NA,TRBV7-3,TRBJ1-1,TRBD1,CASSRGQGRSAEAFF,TGTGCCAGCAGCCGCGGACAGGGGAGGTCCGCTGAAGCTTTCTTT
NA,TRBV5-6,TRBJ2-2,NA,CASSLPTHTGELFF,TGTGCCAGCAGCTTGCCCACCCACACCGGGGAGCTGTTTTTT
once,TRBV2,TRBJ1-2,NA,CASSEGRSNNYGYTF,TGTGCCAGCAGTGAAGGCCGTTCGAATAACTATGGCTACACCTTC
few,TRBV7-2,TRBJ1-3,TRBD1,CASSPGTVGNTIYF,TGTGCCAGCAGCCCCGGGACAGTCGGAAACACCATATATTTT
NA,TRBV13,TRBJ1-1,NA,CASSLDRGAFF,TGTGCCAGCAGCTTAGACAGAGGAGCTTTCTTT
NA,TRBV5-1,TRBJ1-2,NA,CASSLRQGESFNYGYTF,TGCGCCAGCAGCTTGAGGCAGGGCGAATCTTTTAACTATGGCTACACCTTC
NA,TRBV5-1,TRBJ2-3,NA,CASSRNPGADTQYF,TGCGCCAGCAGCAGGAACCCCGGCGCAGATACGCAGTATTTT
NA,TRBV7-9,TRBJ1-3,NA,CASSGKRRLSGNTIYF,TGTGCCAGCAGCGGAAAGAGGCGGCTCTCTGGAAACACCATATATTTT
few,TRBV2,TRBJ1-2,NA,CASSEDLLYGYTF,TGTGCCAGCAGTGAAGACCTTTTATATGGCTACACCTTC
NA,TRBV11-2,TRBJ2-5,NA,CASSSRPTSMETQYF,TGTGCCAGCAGCTCCCGCCCCACTAGCATGGAGACCCAGTACTTC
NA,TRBV5-5,TRBJ1-1,NA,CASSRSGAMNTEAFF,TGTGCCAGCAGCCGTAGCGGAGCAATGAACACTGAAGCTTTCTTT
NA,TRBV15,TRBJ1-3,NA,CATSRATTGSGNTIYF,TGTGCCACCAGCAGAGCCACGACAGGCTCTGGAAACACCATATATTTT
NA,TRBV6-6,TRBJ2-7,NA,CASSPRGTPSYEQYF,TGTGCCAGCAGTCCTAGGGGGACACCCTCCTACGAGCAGTACTTC
NA,TRBV4-1,TRBJ1-4,NA,CASSHKGRAGEKLFF,TGCGCCAGCAGCCACAAAGGACGTGCAGGGGAAAAACTGTTTTTT
NA,TRBV4-2,TRBJ1-5,NA,CASSQDSNERQPQHF,TGTGCCAGCAGCCAAGATTCGAACGAAAGGCAGCCCCAGCATTTT
few,TRBV5-8,TRBJ1-1,TRBD1,CASRDRDSTEAFF,TGTGCCAGCAGGGACAGGGATTCCACTGAAGCTTTCTTT
NA,TRBV28,TRBJ1-5,NA,CASSSDQTRQPQHF,TGTGCCAGCAGTTCGGATCAAACCCGTCAGCCCCAGCATTTT
NA,TRBV5-1,TRBJ1-1,NA,CASSLGSGVRTNTEAFF,TGCGCCAGCAGCTTGGGGTCAGGGGTACGAACCAACACTGAAGCTTTCTTT
NA,TRBV19,TRBJ1-1,NA,CASSTVQGTEAFF,TGTGCCAGTAGTACGGTGCAGGGCACTGAAGCTTTCTTT